Below, one T cell receptor beta chain is given with its context. Per the original methods: The assay estimated nucleated cells by amplifying reference gene primers. Produced via immunoSEQ multiplex PCR; TCRdb's table is partial and in-frame only. V, J and clone size derive from that table, while D and trimming were established from the DNA sequence. The sample holds roughly 87,000 clones, about 87% seen once. The CDR3 length is 17 residues. Trimming shortened V by 3 bases and J by 0 bases, and 17 bases separated the two germline ends. Germline CDR1 GTSNPN, CDR2 SVGIG (reference sequence). These data originate in a study of blood T cell repertoires in COVID-19. Overall study: Sites across the United States, Italy and Spain contributed samples from acute and convalescent COVID-19. Sources were T cells, B-cell-depleted T cells, or PBMCs; the material itself was cDNA or gDNA.

V and J are TRBV30 and TRBJ1-4; tentative D call: TRBD1 (5 bases). The TCR originated in a man aged 40-50 years with acute or convalescent COVID-19. The sequenced sample consisted of peripheral blood. The CDR3 sequence: CAWSPGYGSTTNEKLFF. The CDR3 coding sequence is TGTGCCTGGAGCCCAGGGTATGGCTCAACAACTAATGAAAAACTGTTTTTT.